One T cell receptor (beta chain) is described in this entry. The antigen it binds to is not known. Base qualities are not recorded, but no much larger clone differs from it by a single base. This specimen belongs to a study of T cell changes during pregnancy in multiple sclerosis (dated by TCRdb to about 2019). For the wider study: The study examined how the T cell repertoire changed over the course of pregnancy in women with multiple sclerosis.

The library was built by means of the immunoSEQ multiplex PCR assay. Drawn from immuneACCESS, this table holds only the in-frame rearrangements with V and J called that TCRdb kept. Clones are partly lost; checked studies trace under half to an unresolved V gene and leave the rest unexplained. The sample profile shows over 35,000 clones; about 88% of them were found once. The ten biggest clones cover about 0.51% of the sample. Spanning cysteine to phenylalanine, the CDR3 consists of 14 amino acids. Of all the DNA, just the CDR3 is kept, 42 bases in frame from base 1. The junction shows trimming of 2 bases on V and 6 bases on J, and the gene matches do not reach 4 bases of it. The germline V gene sets CDR1 to MNHEY and CDR2 to SVGAGI.

Here the sequenced sample was CD4+ T cells from peripheral blood mononuclear cells, taken in the first trimester of pregnancy. This clonotype originated in a female donor with multiple sclerosis, enrolled in a pregnancy study. The chain is assembled from TRBV6-5 and TRBJ2-7; 10 bases in between match TRBD1. The DNA sequence reads TGTGCCAGCAGTTACGACAGGGGGCAGGTCGAGCAGTACTTC. This gives the protein CASSYDRGQVEQYF.